This T cell receptor (beta chain) was sequenced during a study of early T cells in non-severe SARS-CoV-2 infection. Unique molecular identifiers were affixed to single, distinct cDNA molecules. TCRdb re-analysed the 5' RACE reads in MiXCR, keeping a single row per CDR3 protein. The sample includes tens of thousands of distinct CDR3 sequences, 20% seen only once; the top ten take 16%. This clonotype was seen repeatedly, ten times or more. Trimming at V came to 5 bases and at J to 0 bases, leaving 7 bases not matched to a gene. The CDR3 spans 18 residues. This specimen was whole blood, taken at baseline. This TCR came from an adult who was a healthcare worker with PCR-confirmed SARS-CoV-2 infection or an uninfected control (not recorded which). The chain employs TRBV12-3 or TRBV12-4 and TRBJ1-4; TRBD1 matches 12 bases. CDR3 in amino acids: CASSLGQGAIPTNEKLFF. The DNA for the CDR3 is TGTGCCAGCAGTCTGGGACAGGGGGCGATACCAACTAATGAAAAACTGTTTTTT.